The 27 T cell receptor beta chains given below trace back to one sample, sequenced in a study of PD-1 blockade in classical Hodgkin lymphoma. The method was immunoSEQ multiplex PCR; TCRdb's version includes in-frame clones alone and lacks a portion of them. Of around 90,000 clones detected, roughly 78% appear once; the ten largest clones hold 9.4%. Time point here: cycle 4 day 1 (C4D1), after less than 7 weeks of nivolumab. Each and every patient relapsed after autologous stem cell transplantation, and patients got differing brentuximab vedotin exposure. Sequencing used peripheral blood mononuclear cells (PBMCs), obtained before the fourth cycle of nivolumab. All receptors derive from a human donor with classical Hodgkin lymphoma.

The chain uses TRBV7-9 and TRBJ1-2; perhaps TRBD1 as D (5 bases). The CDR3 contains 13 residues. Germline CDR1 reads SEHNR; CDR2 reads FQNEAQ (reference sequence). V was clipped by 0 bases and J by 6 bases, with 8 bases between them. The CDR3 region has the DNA TGTGCCAGCAGCTTAGCGGTGGGGGATGGCTACACCTTC. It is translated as CASSLAVGDGYTF.

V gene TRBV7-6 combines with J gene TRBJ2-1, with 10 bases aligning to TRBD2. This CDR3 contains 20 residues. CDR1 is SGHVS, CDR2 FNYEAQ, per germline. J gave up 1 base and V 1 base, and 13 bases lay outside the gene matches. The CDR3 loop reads CASSLVGLAVGVRSYNEQFF. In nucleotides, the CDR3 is TGTGCCAGCAGCTTAGTTGGACTAGCGGTAGGGGTCAGGTCCTACAATGAGCAGTTCTTC.

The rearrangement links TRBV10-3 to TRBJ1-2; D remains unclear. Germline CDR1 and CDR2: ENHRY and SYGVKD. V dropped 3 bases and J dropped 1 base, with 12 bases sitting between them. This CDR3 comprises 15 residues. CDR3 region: CAISEAMTFNYGYTF. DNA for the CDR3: TGTGCCATCAGTGAAGCGATGACCTTTAACTATGGCTACACCTTC.

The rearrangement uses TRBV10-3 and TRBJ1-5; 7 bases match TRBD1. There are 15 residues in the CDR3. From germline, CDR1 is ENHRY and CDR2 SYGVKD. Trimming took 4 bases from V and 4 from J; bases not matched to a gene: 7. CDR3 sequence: CAISALTGSNQPQHF. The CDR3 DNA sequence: TGTGCCATCAGTGCACTGACAGGGTCAAATCAGCCCCAGCATTTT.

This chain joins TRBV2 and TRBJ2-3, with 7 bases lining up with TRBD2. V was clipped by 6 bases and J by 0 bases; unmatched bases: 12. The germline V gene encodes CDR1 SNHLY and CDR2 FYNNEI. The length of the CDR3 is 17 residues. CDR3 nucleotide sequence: TGTGCCAGCAGGTACAATTCAGGGAGGGCGAGCACAGATACGCAGTATTTT. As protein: CASRYNSGRASTDTQYF. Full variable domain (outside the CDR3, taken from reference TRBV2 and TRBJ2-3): EPEVTQTPSHQVTQMGQEVILRCVPISNHLYFYWYRQILGQKVEFLVSFYNNEISEKSEIFDDQFSVERPDGSNFTLKIRSTKLEDSAMYFCASRYNSGRASTDTQYFGPGTRLTVL.

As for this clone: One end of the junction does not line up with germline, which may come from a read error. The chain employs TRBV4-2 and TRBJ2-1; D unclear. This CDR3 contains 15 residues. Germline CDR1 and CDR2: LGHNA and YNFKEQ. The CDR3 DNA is TGTGCCGGCAGCCAAGATGGATCCTCCTACAATGAGCAGTTCTTC. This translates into CAGSQDGSSYNEQFF.

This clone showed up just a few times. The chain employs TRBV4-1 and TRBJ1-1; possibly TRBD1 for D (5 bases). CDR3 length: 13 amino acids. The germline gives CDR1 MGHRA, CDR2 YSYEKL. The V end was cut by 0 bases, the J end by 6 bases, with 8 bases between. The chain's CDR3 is CASSQEGVSEAFF. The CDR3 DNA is TGCGCCAGCAGCCAAGAAGGGGTTTCTGAAGCTTTCTTT.

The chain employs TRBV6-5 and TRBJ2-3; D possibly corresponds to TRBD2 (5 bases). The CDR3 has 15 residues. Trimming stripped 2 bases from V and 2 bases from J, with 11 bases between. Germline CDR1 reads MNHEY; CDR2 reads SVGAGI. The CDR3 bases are TGTGCCAGCAGTTACGGACTGAGATCCACAGATACGCAGTATTTT. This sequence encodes CASSYGLRSTDTQYF.

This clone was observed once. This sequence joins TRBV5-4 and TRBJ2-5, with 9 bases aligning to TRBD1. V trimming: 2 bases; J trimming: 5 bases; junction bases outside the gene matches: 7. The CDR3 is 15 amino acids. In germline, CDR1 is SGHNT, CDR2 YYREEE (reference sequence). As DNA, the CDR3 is TGTGCCAGCAGCTTCGGGACAGGGATGCGTGAGACCCAGTACTTC. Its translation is CASSFGTGMRETQYF.

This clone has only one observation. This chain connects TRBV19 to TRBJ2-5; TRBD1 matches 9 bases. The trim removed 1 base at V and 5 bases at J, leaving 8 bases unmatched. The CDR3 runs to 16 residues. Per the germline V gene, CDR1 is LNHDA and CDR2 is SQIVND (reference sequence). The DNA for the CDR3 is TGTGCCAGTAGTATAGTTGCAGGACAGGGGTGGGAGACCCAGTACTTC. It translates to CASSIVAGQGWETQYF.

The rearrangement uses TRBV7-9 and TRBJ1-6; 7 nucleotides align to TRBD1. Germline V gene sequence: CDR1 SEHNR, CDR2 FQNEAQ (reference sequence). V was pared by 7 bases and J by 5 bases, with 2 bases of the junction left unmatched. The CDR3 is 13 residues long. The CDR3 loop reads CASTGQDNSPLHF. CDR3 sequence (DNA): TGTGCCAGCACCGGACAGGATAATTCACCCCTCCACTTT. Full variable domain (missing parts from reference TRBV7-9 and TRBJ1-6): DTGVSQNPRHKITKRGQNVTFRCDPISEHNRLYWYRQTLGQGPEFLTYFQNEAQLEKSRLLSDRFSAERPKGSFSTLEIQRTEQGDSAMYLCASTGQDNSPLHFGNGTRLTVT.

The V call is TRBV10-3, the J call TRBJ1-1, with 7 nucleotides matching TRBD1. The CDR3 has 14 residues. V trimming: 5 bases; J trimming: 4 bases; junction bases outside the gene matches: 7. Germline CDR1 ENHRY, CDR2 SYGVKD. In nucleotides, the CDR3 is TGTGCCATCAGTCAAGACAGGGAGGTCACTGAAGCTTTCTTT. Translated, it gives CAISQDREVTEAFF.

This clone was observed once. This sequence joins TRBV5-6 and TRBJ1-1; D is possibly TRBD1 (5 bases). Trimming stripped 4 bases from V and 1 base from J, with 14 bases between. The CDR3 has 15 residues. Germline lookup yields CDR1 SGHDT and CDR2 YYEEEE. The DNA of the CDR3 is TGTGCCAGCAGCCAACAGGTTTGGGGGAACACTGAAGCTTTCTTT. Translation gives CASSQQVWGNTEAFF.

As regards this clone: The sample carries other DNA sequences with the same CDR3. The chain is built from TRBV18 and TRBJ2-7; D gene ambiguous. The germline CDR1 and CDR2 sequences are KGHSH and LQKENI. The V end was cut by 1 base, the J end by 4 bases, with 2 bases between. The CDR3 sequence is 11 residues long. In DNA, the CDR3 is TGTGCCAGCTCACCACAATACGAGCAGTACTTC. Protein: CASSPQYEQYF. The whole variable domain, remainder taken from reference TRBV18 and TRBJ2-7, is NAGVMQNPRHLVRRRGQEARLRCSPMKGHSHVYWYRQLPEEGLKFMVYLQKENIIDESGMPKERFSAEFPKEGPSILRIQQVVRGDSAAYFCASSPQYEQYFGPGTRLTVT.

The CDR3 loop reads CASRTSGRGIIGEQYF. Here the CDR3 DNA reads TGTGCCTCTCGGACTAGCGGGAGAGGGATTATCGGCGAGCAGTACTTC. The V gene is TRBV30, the J gene TRBJ2-7; 13 bases line up with TRBD2. The CDR3 length is 16 residues. The germline CDR1 and CDR2 sequences are GTSNPN and SVGIG (reference sequence). Trimming cost V 7 bases and J 6 bases; bases outside gene matches: 15.

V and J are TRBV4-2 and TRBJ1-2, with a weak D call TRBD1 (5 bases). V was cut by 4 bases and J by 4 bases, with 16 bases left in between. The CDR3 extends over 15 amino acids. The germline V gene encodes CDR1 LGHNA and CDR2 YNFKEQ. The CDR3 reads CASSPPREESYGYTF. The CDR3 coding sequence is TGTGCCAGCAGCCCCCCCAGGGAGGAGAGCTATGGCTACACCTTC.

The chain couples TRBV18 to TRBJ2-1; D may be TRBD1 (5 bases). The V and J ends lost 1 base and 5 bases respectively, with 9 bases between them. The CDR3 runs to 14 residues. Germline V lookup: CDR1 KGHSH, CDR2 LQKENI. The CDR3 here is CASSPQGPDNEQFF. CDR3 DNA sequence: TGTGCCAGCTCACCACAGGGGCCGGACAATGAGCAGTTCTTC.

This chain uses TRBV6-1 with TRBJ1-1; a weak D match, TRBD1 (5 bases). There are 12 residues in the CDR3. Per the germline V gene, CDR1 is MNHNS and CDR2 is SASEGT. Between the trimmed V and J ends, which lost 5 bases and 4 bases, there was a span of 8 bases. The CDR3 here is CASSQGPTEAFF. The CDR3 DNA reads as TGTGCCAGCAGTCAGGGACCCACTGAAGCTTTCTTT.

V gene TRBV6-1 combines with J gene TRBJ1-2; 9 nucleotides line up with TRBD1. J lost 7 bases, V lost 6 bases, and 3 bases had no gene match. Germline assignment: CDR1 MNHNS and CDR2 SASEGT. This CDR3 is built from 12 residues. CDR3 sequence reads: CASSRTGVGYTF. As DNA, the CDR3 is TGTGCCAGCAGCCGGACAGGGGTTGGCTACACCTTC.

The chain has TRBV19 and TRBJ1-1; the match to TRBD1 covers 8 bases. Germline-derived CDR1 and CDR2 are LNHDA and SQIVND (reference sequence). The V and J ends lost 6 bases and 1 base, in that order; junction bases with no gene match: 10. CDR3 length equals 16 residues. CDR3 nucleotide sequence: TGTGCCAGTAGAAACCCACCGGGACAGGCGAACACTGAAGCTTTCTTT. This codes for CASRNPPGQANTEAFF.

The CDR3, as DNA: TGTGCCAGCAGCATTACAGGGGGCCTCACTGAAGCTTTCTTT. It specifies CASSITGGLTEAFF. The rearrangement uses TRBV5-6 and TRBJ1-1; 9 bases align to TRBD1. The CDR3 consists of 14 residues. Per the germline V gene, CDR1 is SGHDT and CDR2 is YYEEEE. With V trimmed by 4 bases and J by 4 bases, 5 bases remained unmatched.

CDR3 loop: CASSQDTGQTAEQYF. The CDR3 bases are TGCGCCAGCAGCCAAGATACAGGGCAGACAGCTGAGCAGTACTTC. The chain carries TRBV4-3 and TRBJ2-7; D possibly corresponds to TRBD1 (6 bases). V was cut by 0 bases and J by 7 bases, with 16 bases left in between. The CDR3 has 15 residues. Germline V gives CDR1 LGHNA, CDR2 YSLEER.

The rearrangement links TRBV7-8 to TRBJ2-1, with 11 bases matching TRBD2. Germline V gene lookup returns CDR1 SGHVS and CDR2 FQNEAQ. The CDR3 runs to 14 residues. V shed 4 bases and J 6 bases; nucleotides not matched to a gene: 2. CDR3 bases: TGTGCCAGCAGCTATAGCGGGAGGGGCAATGAGCAGTTCTTC. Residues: CASSYSGRGNEQFF. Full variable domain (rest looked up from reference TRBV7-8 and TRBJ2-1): GAGVSQSPRYKVAKRGQDVALRCDPISGHVSLFWYQQALGQGPEFLTYFQNEAQLDKSGLPSDRFFAERPEGSVSTLKIQRTQQEDSAVYLCASSYSGRGNEQFFGPGTRLTVL.

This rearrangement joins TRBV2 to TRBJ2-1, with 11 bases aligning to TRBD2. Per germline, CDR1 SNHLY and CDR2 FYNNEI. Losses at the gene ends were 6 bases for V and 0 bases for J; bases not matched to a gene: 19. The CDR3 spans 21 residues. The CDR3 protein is CASSDPYPTSGNLGSYNEQFF. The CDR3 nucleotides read TGTGCCAGCAGCGACCCTTACCCGACTAGCGGGAATTTAGGCTCCTACAATGAGCAGTTCTTC.

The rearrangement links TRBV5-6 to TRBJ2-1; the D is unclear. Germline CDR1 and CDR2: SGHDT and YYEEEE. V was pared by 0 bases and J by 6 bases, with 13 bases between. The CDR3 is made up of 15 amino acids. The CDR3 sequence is CASSLGTVRFNEQFF. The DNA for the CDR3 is TGTGCCAGCAGCTTGGGAACAGTCAGGTTCAATGAGCAGTTCTTC.

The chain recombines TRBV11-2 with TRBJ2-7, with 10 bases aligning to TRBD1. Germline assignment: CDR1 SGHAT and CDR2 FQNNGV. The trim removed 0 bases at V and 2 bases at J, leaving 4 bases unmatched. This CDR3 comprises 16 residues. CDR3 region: CASSLDEGQGAYEQYF. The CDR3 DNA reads TGTGCCAGCAGCTTAGATGAAGGACAGGGGGCCTACGAGCAGTACTTC.

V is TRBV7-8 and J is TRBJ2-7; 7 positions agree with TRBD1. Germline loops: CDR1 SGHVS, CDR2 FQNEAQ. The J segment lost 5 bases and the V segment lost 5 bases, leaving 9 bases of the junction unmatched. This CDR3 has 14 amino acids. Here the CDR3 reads CASSVDRVENEQYF. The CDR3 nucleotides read TGTGCCAGCAGCGTCGACAGGGTTGAAAACGAGCAGTACTTC.